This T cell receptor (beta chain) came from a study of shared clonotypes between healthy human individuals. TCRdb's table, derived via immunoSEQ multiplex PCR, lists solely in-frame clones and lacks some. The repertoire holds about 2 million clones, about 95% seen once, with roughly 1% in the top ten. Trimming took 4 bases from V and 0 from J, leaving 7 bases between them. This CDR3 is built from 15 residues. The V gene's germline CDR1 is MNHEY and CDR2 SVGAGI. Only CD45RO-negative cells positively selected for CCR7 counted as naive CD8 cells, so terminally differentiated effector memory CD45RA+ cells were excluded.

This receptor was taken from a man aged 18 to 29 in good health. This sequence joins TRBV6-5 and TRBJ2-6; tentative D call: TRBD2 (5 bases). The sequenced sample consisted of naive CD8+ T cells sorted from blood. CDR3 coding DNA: TGTGCCAGCAGTTCCGCGGGCTCTGGGGCCAACGTCCTGACTTTC. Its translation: CASSSAGSGANVLTF.